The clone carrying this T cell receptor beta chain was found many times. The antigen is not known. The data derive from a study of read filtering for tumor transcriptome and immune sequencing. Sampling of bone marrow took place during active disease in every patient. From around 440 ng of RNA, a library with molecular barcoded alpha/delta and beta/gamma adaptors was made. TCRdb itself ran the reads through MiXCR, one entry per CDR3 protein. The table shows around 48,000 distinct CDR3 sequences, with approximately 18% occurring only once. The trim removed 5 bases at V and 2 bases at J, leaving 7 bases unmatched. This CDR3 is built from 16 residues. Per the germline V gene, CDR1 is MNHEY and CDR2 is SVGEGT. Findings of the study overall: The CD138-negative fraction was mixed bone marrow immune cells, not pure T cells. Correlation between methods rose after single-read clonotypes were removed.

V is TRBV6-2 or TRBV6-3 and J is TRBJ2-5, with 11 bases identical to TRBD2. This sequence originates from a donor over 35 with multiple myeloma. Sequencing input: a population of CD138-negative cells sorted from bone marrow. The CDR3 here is CASSLTTSGGQETQYF. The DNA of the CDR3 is TGTGCCAGCAGTCTTACAACTAGCGGGGGACAAGAGACCCAGTACTTC.